This T cell receptor (beta chain) was found in a study of OX40 agonist ivuxolimab in advanced cancers. General study results and limits: Among some nonresponders, normalized T-cell clonal expansion was also low. Mean expanded clone counts were higher in CD8+ than CD4+ T cells.

TCRdb's copy holds only in-frame clones and misses some; the assay was immunoSEQ multiplex PCR. The table records about 12,000 clones, about 83% of them present only once. This clone appeared a few times. Its cognate antigen is unknown. The CDR3 totals 18 residues. Germline CDR1 and CDR2: SNHLY and FYNNEI. V was shortened by 6 bases and J by 0 bases, with 23 bases between the two germline ends. Sequencing used CD4+ or CD8+ T cells sorted from blood, obtained in a trial of the OX40 agonist ivuxolimab. The receptor was isolated from an adult with an advanced solid tumor such as melanoma, head and neck, liver or kidney cancer. The rearrangement joins TRBV2 to TRBJ1-1; a weak D match, TRBD1 (5 bases). The DNA of the CDR3 is TGTGCCAGCAGGGACCGGGACCCAACCCGGTGGGTGAACACTGAAGCTTTCTTT. Amino acid sequence: CASRDRDPTRWVNTEAFF.